The T cell receptor beta chain described here comes from a study of shared clonotypes between healthy human individuals. Turning to the study itself: Each donor contributed plates that comprised three CD4 naive, three CD4 memory, two CD8 naive and one CD8 memory. The study's findings and limits: The small donor group covered limited genetic and exposure diversity.

Positive CCR7 selection of CD45RO-negative cells yielded the naive CD8 cells, and terminally differentiated effector memory CD45RA+ cells were excluded. Deep was the level at which the assay was run. Under the authors' procedure: Junction-only sequences produced by ImmunoSEQ had no quality scores, so filtering differed. The table came from immunoSEQ multiplex PCR; TCRdb's copy has only in-frame clones and leaves some out. V and J calls and clone size are given by that table; D and trimming were obtained from the DNA. Altogether about 2 million clones are present, around 96% being singletons, with the ten largest covering approximately 1.2%. For this clone: What it binds is not known.

The V gene end was trimmed by 4 bases and the J gene end by 7 bases; junction bases not matched to a gene: 9. The germline CDR1 and CDR2 sequences are SGHDT and YYEEEE. The CDR3 loop spans 15 amino acids. This clonotype was sampled from a man aged 18 to 35 in good health. The chain recombines TRBV5-6 with TRBJ2-2, with 8 positions matching TRBD2. Material: naive CD8+ T cells sorted from blood. The CDR3 nucleotides read TGTGCCAGCAGCGGCCGGGAGGGAGAGAGCGGGGAGCTGTTTTTT. It specifies CASSGREGESGELFF.